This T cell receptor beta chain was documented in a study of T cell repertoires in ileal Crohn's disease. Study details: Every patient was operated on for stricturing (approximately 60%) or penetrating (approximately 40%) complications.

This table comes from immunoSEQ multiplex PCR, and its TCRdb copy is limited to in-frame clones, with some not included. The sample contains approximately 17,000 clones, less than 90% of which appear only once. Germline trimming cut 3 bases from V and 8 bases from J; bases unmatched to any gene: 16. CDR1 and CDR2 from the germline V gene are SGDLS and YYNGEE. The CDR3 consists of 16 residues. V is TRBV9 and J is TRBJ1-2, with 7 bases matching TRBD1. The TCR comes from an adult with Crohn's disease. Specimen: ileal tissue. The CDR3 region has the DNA TGTGCCAGCAGCGAGACCGGGACAGACTATGTAGGCGGCTACACCTTC. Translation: CASSETGTDYVGGYTF.